This TCR beta chain was captured by sequencing in a study of blood T cell repertoires in COVID-19. Study in general: Acute and convalescent COVID-19 samples came from the United States, Italy and Spain. In each case, the material was cDNA or gDNA derived from T cells, B-cell-depleted T cells, or PBMCs.

Unmatched junction bases numbered 4, after V lost 4 bases and J lost 0 bases. This CDR3 spans 18 amino acids. Germline assignment: CDR1 MNHNS and CDR2 SASEGT. Original processing notes: By means of reference gene primer amplification, nucleated cell counts were estimated. Produced via immunoSEQ multiplex PCR; TCRdb's table is partial and in-frame only. V and J calls and clone size are given by that table; D and trimming were obtained from the DNA. The sample contains 200,000 to 250,000 clones, almost 85% of which appear only once. The sequence was obtained from a woman older than 75 with acute or convalescent COVID-19. Sequencing input: peripheral blood. The chain is built from TRBV6-1 and TRBJ2-3, with 16 bases matching TRBD2. For the CDR3, the DNA is TGTGCCAGCAGTGCCGGGACTAGCGGGGGGGGAAGCACAGATACGCAGTATTTT. Its translation: CASSAGTSGGGSTDTQYF.